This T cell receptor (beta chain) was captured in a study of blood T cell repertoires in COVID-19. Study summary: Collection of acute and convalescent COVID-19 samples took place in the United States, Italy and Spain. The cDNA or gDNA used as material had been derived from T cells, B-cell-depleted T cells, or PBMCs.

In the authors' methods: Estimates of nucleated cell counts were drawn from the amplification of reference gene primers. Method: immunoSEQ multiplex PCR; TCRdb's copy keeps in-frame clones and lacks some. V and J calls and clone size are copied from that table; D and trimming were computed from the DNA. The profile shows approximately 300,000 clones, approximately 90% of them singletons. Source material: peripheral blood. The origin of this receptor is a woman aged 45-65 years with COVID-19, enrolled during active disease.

The CDR3 region is CASSQDWAGENTEAFF. The DNA of the CDR3 is TGCGCCAGCAGCCAAGATTGGGCAGGGGAGAACACTGAAGCTTTCTTT. The rearrangement uses TRBV4-1 and TRBJ1-1, with D tentatively TRBD1 (6 bases). CDR3 length equals 16 residues. CDR1 and CDR2 (germline): MGHRA, YSYEKL. Trimming removed 0 bases from V and 1 base from J, with 12 bases in between.